The 6 T cell receptor beta chains below come from one sample, sequenced in a study of early T cells in non-severe SARS-CoV-2 infection. TCRdb independently ran MiXCR on the 5' RACE reads; one entry per CDR3 protein. The repertoire consists of more than 95,000 distinct CDR3 sequences, with around 10% occurring once and the leading ten covering roughly 4.5%. Sequenced here: whole blood, sampled at baseline. The receptor source for this set is an adult who was a healthcare worker with PCR-confirmed SARS-CoV-2 infection or an uninfected control (not recorded which).

CDR3: CSVDGTSGGTGELFF. DNA for the CDR3: TGCAGCGTAGACGGGACTAGCGGGGGAACCGGGGAGCTGTTTTTT. The chain recombines TRBV29-1 with TRBJ2-2, with 14 bases that match TRBD2. CDR1 is SQVTM, CDR2 ANQGSEA, per germline. The junction had 5 bases not matched to a gene; V was cut back by 6 bases and J by 5 bases. This CDR3 is built from 15 residues.

The DNA for the CDR3 is TGTGCCAGCAGCTTTAGAGGTTCGAATGAAGCTTTCTTT. It specifies CASSFRGSNEAFF. The V gene is TRBV7-9, the J gene TRBJ1-1, with no clear D. The CDR3 loop spans 13 amino acids. Germline CDR1 is SEHNR and CDR2 is FQNEAQ (reference sequence). The germline V and J ends were trimmed by 3 bases and 7 bases, with 12 bases remaining between them. Drawing the rest from reference TRBV7-9 and TRBJ1-1, the complete variable domain is DTGVSQNPRHKITKRGQNVTFRCDPISEHNRLYWYRQTLGQGPEFLTYFQNEAQLEKSRLLSDRFSAERPKGSFSTLEIQRTEQGDSAMYLCASSFRGSNEAFFGQGTRLTVV.

This clonotype was detected many times. This chain connects TRBV21-1 to TRBJ2-7; TRBD1 is taken as the D call from the table, unchecked against the DNA. TRBV21-1 has pseudogene status. The CDR3 totals 19 residues. The CDR3 coding sequence is TGTGCCAGCAGCAAATACGGGGCGGGGGCCGCGATCCCCTTATACGAGCAGTACTTC. Protein product: CASSKYGAGAAIPLYEQYF.

The CDR3 bases are TGTGCCAGCAGCAGGGTCTTCACAGATACGCAGTATTTT. As protein: CASSRVFTDTQYF. This rearrangement joins TRBV11-2 to TRBJ2-3; D gene unclear. CDR1 is SGHAT and CDR2 is FQNNGV in the germline V gene. V shed 5 bases and J shed 2 bases, with 8 bases lying between them. This CDR3 spans 13 amino acids.

The table lists this clonotype with many counts. V and J are TRBV14 and TRBJ2-3; D is possibly TRBD1 or TRBD2 (5 bases each). V lost 5 bases to trimming and J lost 4 bases, with 13 bases between them. The CDR3 totals 14 residues. The germline gives CDR1 SGHDN, CDR2 FVKESK. CDR3 sequence reads: CASSKRGAPDTQYF. The CDR3 DNA follows: TGTGCCAGCAGCAAGAGAGGGGCTCCAGATACGCAGTATTTT.

This clonotype was seen more than once but under ten times. The gene calls are TRBV2 and TRBJ1-2; D is unclear. Germline loops: CDR1 SNHLY, CDR2 FYNNEI. This CDR3 is built from 14 residues. V was clipped by 4 bases and J by 3 bases, with 12 bases between them. The chain's CDR3 is CASSVNGFDYGYTF. The DNA for the CDR3 is TGTGCCAGCAGTGTAAACGGGTTCGACTATGGCTACACCTTC. The complete variable domain, with remaining parts taken from reference TRBV2 and TRBJ1-2, reads EPEVTQTPSHQVTQMGQEVILRCVPISNHLYFYWYRQILGQKVEFLVSFYNNEISEKSEIFDDQFSVERPDGSNFTLKIRSTKLEDSAMYFCASSVNGFDYGYTFGSGTRLTVV.